This entry is about one T cell receptor (beta chain). The antigen is not known. The sample belongs to a study of T cell responses to AZD1222 COVID-19 vaccine. Study-wide points: Researchers report vaccine-associated CD4 TCRs spanning spike, with dominance at 160-218 and 743-854. Only a handful of people who got AZD1222 tested seropositive at baseline. The donor group comprised mostly white British people and more females; the analysis possibly underestimated clonal diversity. After two AZD1222 doses, spike-specific TCR breadth and depth rose versus day 0.

The assay was immunoSEQ multiplex PCR, and TCRdb's table has in-frame clones only and misses some. The sample comprises nearly 90,000 clones, almost 90% of which are singletons, and 10% to 13% rests with the top ten. The V gene's germline CDR1 is SGHRS and CDR2 YFSETQ. This CDR3 contains 15 residues. V dropped 2 bases and J dropped 0 bases, with 6 bases sitting between them. The receptor was isolated from an adult in good health. The specimen was peripheral blood, collected on day 0 of MenACWY control vaccination. The chain employs TRBV5-1 and TRBJ2-6, with D tentatively TRBD1 or TRBD2 (5 bases each). The CDR3: CASSFGGSGANVLTF. The CDR3 coding sequence is TGCGCCAGCAGCTTTGGGGGCTCTGGGGCCAACGTCCTGACTTTC.